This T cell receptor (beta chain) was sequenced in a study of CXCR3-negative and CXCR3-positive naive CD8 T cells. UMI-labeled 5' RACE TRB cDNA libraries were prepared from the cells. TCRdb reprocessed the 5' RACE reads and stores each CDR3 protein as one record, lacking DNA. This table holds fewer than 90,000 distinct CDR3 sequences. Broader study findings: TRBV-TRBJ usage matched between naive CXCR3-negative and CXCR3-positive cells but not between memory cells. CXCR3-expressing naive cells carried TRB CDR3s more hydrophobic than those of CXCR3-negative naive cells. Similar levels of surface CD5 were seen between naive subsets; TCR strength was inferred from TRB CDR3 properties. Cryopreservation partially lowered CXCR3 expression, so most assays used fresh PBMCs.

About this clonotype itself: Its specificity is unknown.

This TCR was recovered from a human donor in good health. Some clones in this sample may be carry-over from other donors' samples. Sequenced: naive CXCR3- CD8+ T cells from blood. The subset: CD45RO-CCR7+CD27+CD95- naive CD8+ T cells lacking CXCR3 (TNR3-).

CDR3 amino acids: CSARGGMNTEAFF. V and J are TRBV29-1 and TRBJ1-1. The CDR3 consists of 13 residues. Germline V gene data show CDR1 as SQVTM and CDR2 as ANQGSEA.